The 6 T cell receptor beta chains listed next were all sequenced from one sample in a study of T cells in localized non-small cell lung cancer. Sequencing was performed with immunoSEQ multiplex PCR; in TCRdb, only in-frame clones are kept and a portion is missing. Of 30,000 or so clones in the sample, roughly 90% were seen once. The specimen was peripheral blood, collected before any cancer treatment. These receptors all come from a female donor over 55 with stage I lung adenocarcinoma.

The rearrangement uses TRBV5-4 and TRBJ2-7; 14 positions agree with TRBD2. V shed 4 bases and J 6 bases; nucleotides not matched to a gene: 9. The CDR3 is made up of 16 amino acids. CDR1 and CDR2 from the germline V gene are SGHNT and YYREEE (reference sequence). CDR3 protein: CASSPGTSGGIVEQYF. In nucleotides, the CDR3 is TGTGCCAGCAGCCCAGGGACTAGCGGGGGAATAGTCGAGCAGTACTTC. The full variable domain, with the rest looked up from reference TRBV5-4 and TRBJ2-7, is ETGVTQSPTHLIKTRGQQVTLRCSSQSGHNTVSWYQQALGQGPQFIFQYYREEENGRGNFPPRFSGLQFPNYSSELNVNALELDDSALYLCASSPGTSGGIVEQYFGPGTRLTVT.

The chain links TRBV6-1 to TRBJ1-1; possible D gene TRBD1, 5 bases. V was clipped by 7 bases and J by 1 base, with 16 bases between them. Germline V gene data show CDR1 as MNHNS and CDR2 as SASEGT. The CDR3 consists of 15 residues. CDR3 amino acids: CASTPVWGTNTEAFF. CDR3 sequence (DNA): TGTGCCAGCACTCCAGTCTGGGGGACGAACACTGAAGCTTTCTTT.

The V and J genes are TRBV4-3 and TRBJ1-4; D not resolved. CDR3 size: 16 residues. Looked up from germline, CDR1 is LGHNA and CDR2 is YSLEER. V was clipped by 0 bases and J by 5 bases, with 13 bases between them. CDR3: CASSQDTADGNEKLFF. CDR3 bases: TGCGCCAGCAGCCAAGATACGGCAGATGGAAATGAAAAACTGTTTTTT.

The chain couples TRBV5-1 to TRBJ2-5; the D gene is possibly TRBD2 (6 bases). Between the trimmed V and J ends, which lost 0 bases and 3 bases, there was a span of 12 bases. Looked up from germline, CDR1 is SGHRS and CDR2 is YFSETQ. This CDR3 spans 15 amino acids. CDR3 coding DNA: TGCGCCAGCAGCTTGGCCTGGGGAGGTGAAGAGACCCAGTACTTC. Its translation: CASSLAWGGEETQYF.

The CDR3 coding sequence is TGCGCCAGCAGCCCAGGGCAGGGGAGTTTAGAGACCCAGTACTTC. Translating it yields CASSPGQGSLETQYF. V is TRBV5-1 and J is TRBJ2-5, with TRBD1 as a possible D gene (6 bases). V was cut by 4 bases and J by 4 bases, with 17 bases left in between. This CDR3 region has 15 residues. Germline CDR1 reads SGHRS; CDR2 reads YFSETQ. Drawing the rest from reference TRBV5-1 and TRBJ2-5, the complete variable domain is KAGVTQTPRYLIKTRGQQVTLSCSPISGHRSVSWYQQTPGQGLQFLFEYFSETQRNKGNFPGRFSGRQFSNSRSEMNVSTLELGDSALYLCASSPGQGSLETQYFGPGTRLLVL.

CDR3 protein: CASSWDRVETGELFF. The CDR3 DNA follows: TGTGCCAGCAGCTGGGACAGGGTCGAGACCGGGGAGCTGTTTTTT. This rearrangement joins TRBV7-2 to TRBJ2-2; the match to TRBD1 covers 9 bases. The V segment lost 4 bases and the J segment 5 bases; nucleotides outside the gene matches: 5. Germline values: CDR1 SGHTA, CDR2 FQGNSA. CDR3 length: 15 amino acids.